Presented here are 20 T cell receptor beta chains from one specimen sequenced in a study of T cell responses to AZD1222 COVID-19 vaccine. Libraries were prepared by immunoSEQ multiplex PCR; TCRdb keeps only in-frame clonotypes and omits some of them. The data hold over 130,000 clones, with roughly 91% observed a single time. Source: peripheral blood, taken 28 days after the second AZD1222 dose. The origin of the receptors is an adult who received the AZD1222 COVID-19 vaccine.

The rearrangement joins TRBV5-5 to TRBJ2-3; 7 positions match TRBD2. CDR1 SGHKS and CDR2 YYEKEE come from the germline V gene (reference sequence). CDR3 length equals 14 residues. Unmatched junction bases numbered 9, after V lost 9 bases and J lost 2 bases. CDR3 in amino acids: CANQGGRATDTQYF. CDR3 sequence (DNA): TGTGCCAACCAGGGAGGGCGAGCCACAGATACGCAGTATTTT.

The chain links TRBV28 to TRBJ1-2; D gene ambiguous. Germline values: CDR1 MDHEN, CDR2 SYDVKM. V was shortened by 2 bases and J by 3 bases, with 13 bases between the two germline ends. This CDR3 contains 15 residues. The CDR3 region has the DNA TGTGCCAGCAGTTTAGCGTCAGTAAGCCACTATGGCTACACCTTC. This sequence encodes CASSLASVSHYGYTF.

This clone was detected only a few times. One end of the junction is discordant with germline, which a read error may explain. The chain's CDR3 is CASSPGPRPTF. CDR3 DNA: TGTGCCAGCAGTCCCGGGCCCAGGCCGACATTT. V usage is TRBV12-3 or TRBV12-4 and J usage is TRBJ1-3; D not certain. The CDR3 is 11 amino acids.

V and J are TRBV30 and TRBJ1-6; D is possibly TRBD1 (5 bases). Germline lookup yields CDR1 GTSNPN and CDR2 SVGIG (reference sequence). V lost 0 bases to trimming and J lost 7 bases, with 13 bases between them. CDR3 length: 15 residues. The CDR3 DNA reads TGTGCCTGGAGTGTACAGCAGGGTCTGAATTCACCCCTCCACTTT. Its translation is CAWSVQQGLNSPLHF.

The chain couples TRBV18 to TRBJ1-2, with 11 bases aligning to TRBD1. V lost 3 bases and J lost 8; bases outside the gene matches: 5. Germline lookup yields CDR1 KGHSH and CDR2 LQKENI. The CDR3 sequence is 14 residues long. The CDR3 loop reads CASSPVDRGHGYTF. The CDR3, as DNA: TGTGCCAGCTCACCCGTGGACAGGGGGCACGGCTACACCTTC.

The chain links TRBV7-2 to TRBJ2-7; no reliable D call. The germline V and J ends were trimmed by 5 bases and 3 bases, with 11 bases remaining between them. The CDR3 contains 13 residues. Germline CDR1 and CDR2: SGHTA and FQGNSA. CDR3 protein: CASSLSNYYEQYF. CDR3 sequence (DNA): TGTGCCAGCAGCCTGTCAAATTACTACGAGCAGTACTTC.

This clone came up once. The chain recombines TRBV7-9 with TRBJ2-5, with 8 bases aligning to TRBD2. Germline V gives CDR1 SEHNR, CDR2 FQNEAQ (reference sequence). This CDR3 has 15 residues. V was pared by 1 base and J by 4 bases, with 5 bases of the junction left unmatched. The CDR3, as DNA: TGTGCCAGCAGCTTAGTGGCGGCGGGAGGAGAGACCCAGTACTTC. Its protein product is CASSLVAAGGETQYF. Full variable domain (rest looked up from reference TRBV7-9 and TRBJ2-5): DTGVSQNPRHKITKRGQNVTFRCDPISEHNRLYWYRQTLGQGPEFLTYFQNEAQLEKSRLLSDRFSAERPKGSFSTLEIQRTEQGDSAMYLCASSLVAAGGETQYFGPGTRLLVL.

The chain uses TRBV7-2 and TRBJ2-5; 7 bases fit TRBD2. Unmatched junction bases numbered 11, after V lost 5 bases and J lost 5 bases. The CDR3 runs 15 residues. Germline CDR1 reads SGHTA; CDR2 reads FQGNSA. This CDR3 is CASSLGTTEGETQYF. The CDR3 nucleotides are TGTGCCAGCAGCCTGGGGACTACCGAAGGGGAGACCCAGTACTTC.

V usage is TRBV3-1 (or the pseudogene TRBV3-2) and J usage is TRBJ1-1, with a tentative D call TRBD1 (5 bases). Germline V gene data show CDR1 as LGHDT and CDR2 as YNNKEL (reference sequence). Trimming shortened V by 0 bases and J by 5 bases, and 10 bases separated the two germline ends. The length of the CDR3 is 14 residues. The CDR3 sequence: CASSQEGVRTEAFF. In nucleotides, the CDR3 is TGTGCCAGCAGCCAAGAGGGGGTACGGACTGAAGCTTTCTTT.

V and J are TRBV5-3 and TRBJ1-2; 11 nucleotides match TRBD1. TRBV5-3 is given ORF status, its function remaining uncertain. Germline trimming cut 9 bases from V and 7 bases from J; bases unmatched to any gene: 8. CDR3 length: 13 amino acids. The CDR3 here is CAMTGQGVLGYTF. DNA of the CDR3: TGTGCCATGACGGGACAGGGGGTTCTTGGCTACACCTTC.

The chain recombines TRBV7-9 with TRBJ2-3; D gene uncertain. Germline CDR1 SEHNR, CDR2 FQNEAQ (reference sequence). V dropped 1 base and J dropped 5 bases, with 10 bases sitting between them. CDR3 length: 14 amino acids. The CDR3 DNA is TGTGCCAGCAGCTTAGGGTTGGAGCAAGATACGCAGTATTTT. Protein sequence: CASSLGLEQDTQYF.

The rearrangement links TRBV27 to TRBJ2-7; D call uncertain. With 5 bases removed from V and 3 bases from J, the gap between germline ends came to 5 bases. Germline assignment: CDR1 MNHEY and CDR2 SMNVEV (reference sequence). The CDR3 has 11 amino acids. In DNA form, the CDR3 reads TGTGCCAGCAGTAAAAACTACGAGCAGTACTTC. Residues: CASSKNYEQYF.

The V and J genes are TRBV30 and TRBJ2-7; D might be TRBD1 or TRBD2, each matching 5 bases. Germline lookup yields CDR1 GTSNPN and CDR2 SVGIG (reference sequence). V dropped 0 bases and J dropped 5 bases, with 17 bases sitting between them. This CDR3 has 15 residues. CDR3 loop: CAWSVRGRFLDEQYF. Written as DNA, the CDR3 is TGTGCCTGGAGTGTACGGGGACGGTTTCTCGACGAGCAGTACTTC.

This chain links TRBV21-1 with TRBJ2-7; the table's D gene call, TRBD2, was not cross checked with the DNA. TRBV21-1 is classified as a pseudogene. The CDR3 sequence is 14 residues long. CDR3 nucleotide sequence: TGTGCCAGCGGACCACTAGCGGGAGGATCCGAGCAGTACTTC. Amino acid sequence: CASGPLAGGSEQYF.

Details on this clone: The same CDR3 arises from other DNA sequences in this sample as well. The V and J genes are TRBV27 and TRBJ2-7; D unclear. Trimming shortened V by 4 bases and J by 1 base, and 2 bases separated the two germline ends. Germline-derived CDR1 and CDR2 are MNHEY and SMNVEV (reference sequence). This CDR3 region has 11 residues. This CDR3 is CASSSSYEQYF. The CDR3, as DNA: TGTGCCAGCAGTTCATCCTACGAGCAGTACTTC.

The CDR3 here is CASSASGKINEQYF. The DNA of the CDR3 is TGTGCCAGCAGTGCTAGCGGGAAGATCAACGAGCAGTACTTC. The chain recombines TRBV27 with TRBJ2-7; TRBD2 aligns across 9 bases. V shed 5 bases and J 5 bases; nucleotides not matched to a gene: 7. The CDR3 consists of 14 residues. Per germline, CDR1 MNHEY and CDR2 SMNVEV (reference sequence).

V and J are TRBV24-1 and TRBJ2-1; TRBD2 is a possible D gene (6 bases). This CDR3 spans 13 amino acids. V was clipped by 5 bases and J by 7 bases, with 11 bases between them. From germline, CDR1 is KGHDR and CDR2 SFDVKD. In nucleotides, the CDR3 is TGTGCCACCAGTGCGGCGGGAAGGAATGAGCAGTTCTTC. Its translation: CATSAAGRNEQFF.

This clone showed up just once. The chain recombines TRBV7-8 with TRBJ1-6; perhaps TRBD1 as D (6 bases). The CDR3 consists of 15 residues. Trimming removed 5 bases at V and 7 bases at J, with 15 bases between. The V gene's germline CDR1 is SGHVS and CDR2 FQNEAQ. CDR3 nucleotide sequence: TGTGCCAGCAGCCCGAGGACAGCGATAAATTCACCCCTCCACTTT. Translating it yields CASSPRTAINSPLHF.

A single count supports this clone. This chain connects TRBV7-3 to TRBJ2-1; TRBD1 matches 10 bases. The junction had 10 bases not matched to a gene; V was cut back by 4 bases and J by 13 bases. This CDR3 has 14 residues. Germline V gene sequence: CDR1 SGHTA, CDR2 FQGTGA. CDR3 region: CASSSTGGSGVQFF. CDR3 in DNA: TGTGCCAGCAGCTCGACAGGGGGCTCAGGGGTCCAGTTCTTC.

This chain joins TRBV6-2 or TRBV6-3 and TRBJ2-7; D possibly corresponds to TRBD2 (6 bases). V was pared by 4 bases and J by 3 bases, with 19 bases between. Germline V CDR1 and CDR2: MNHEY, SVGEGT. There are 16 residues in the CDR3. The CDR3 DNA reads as TGTGCCAGCAGTTCTCCAAGTAGGCAGGGAGGCTACGAGCAGTACTTC. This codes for CASSSPSRQGGYEQYF.